A single sample is the source of the 31 T cell receptor beta chains below, sequenced in a study of T cell clonotyping in hematopoietic cell transplantation. Profiled with immunoSEQ multiplex PCR; TCRdb holds only in-frame clones, not every one. The top ten clones hold 50% to 65% of a sample with roughly 10,000 clones, about 84% of them seen once. Sequenced here: PBMCs, sampled at the time of graft-versus-host disease after allogeneic stem cell transplant. These receptors all stem from a male patient between 55 and 70 years old who had an allogeneic stem cell transplant from an unrelated donor, so the T cells may come from the graft donor. Some clones in this sample may be carry-over from other donors' samples.

V gene TRBV9 combines with J gene TRBJ1-2; D not resolved. The V gene's germline CDR1 is SGDLS and CDR2 YYNGEE. Trimming removed 0 bases from V and 8 bases from J, with 11 bases in between. The CDR3 is made up of 13 amino acids. Written as DNA, the CDR3 is TGTGCCAGCAGCGTAGATACCGGGGTAGGCTACACCTTC. Amino acids: CASSVDTGVGYTF.

This chain joins TRBV7-8 and TRBJ2-5, with 9 nucleotides matching TRBD2. V trimming: 6 bases; J trimming: 4 bases; junction bases outside the gene matches: 9. CDR1 is SGHVS and CDR2 is FQNEAQ in the germline V gene. There are 15 residues in the CDR3. The CDR3 region is CASSPGAGGRETQYF. CDR3 bases: TGTGCCAGCAGTCCAGGGGCGGGGGGGCGAGAGACCCAGTACTTC. The full variable domain, in which reference TRBV7-8 and TRBJ2-5 provide the parts outside the CDR3, is GAGVSQSPRYKVAKRGQDVALRCDPISGHVSLFWYQQALGQGPEFLTYFQNEAQLDKSGLPSDRFFAERPEGSVSTLKIQRTQQEDSAVYLCASSPGAGGRETQYFGPGTRLLVL.

The rearrangement links TRBV19 to TRBJ1-1; D is possibly TRBD1 (6 bases). Trimming took 6 bases from V and 1 from J, leaving 12 bases between them. Per the germline V gene, CDR1 is LNHDA and CDR2 is SQIVND (reference sequence). This CDR3 has 14 amino acids. The CDR3: CASRRGSSNTEAFF. CDR3 coding DNA: TGTGCCAGTAGGAGGGGGAGTTCGAACACTGAAGCTTTCTTT.

This rearrangement joins TRBV10-3 to TRBJ1-1, with D uncertain. The CDR3 extends over 14 amino acids. Trimming took 3 bases from V and 7 from J, leaving 15 bases between them. The germline V gene has CDR1 ENHRY and CDR2 SYGVKD. In DNA, the CDR3 is TGTGCCATCAGTGAAGGGCAGCTCGTAGATGAAGCTTTCTTT. Amino acids: CAISEGQLVDEAFF.

DNA for the CDR3: TGTGCCAGCAGTGACGACAGGGGTACTAATCAGCCCCAGCATTTT. This gives the protein CASSDDRGTNQPQHF. V is TRBV2 and J is TRBJ1-5; 8 positions agree with TRBD1. CDR3 size: 15 residues. The germline CDR1 and CDR2 sequences are SNHLY and FYNNEI. Losses at the gene ends were 3 bases for V and 4 bases for J; bases not matched to a gene: 5.

This clone appeared a single time. The chain combines TRBV29-1 with TRBJ2-5; 10 nucleotides match TRBD2. CDR3 length equals 16 residues. Germline CDR1 SQVTM, CDR2 ANQGSEA. V shed 1 base and J 5 bases; nucleotides not matched to a gene: 10. The CDR3 reads CSVEASGGLEWETQYF. The CDR3 DNA sequence: TGCAGCGTTGAAGCTAGCGGGGGCTTGGAGTGGGAGACCCAGTACTTC.

The genes are TRBV5-6 and TRBJ1-2; D not certain. Germline CDR1 SGHDT, CDR2 YYEEEE. The V gene lost 0 bases and the J gene lost 3 bases, with 9 bases spanning the gap. CDR3 length: 14 residues. Here the CDR3 reads CASSLEQSDYGYTF. CDR3 DNA sequence: TGTGCCAGCAGCTTGGAACAGTCTGACTATGGCTACACCTTC.

The chain carries TRBV10-3 and TRBJ2-3; a weak D match, TRBD1 (6 bases). The length of the CDR3 is 13 residues. CDR1 and CDR2 from the germline V gene are ENHRY and SYGVKD. With 7 bases removed from V and 2 bases from J, the gap between germline ends came to 10 bases. The CDR3 DNA sequence: TGTGCCATCAATCAGGGGCCCACAGATACGCAGTATTTT. It yields the protein CAINQGPTDTQYF.

The chain uses TRBV4-3 and TRBJ1-2; D is undetermined. CDR3 length equals 15 residues. The germline V gene encodes CDR1 LGHNA and CDR2 YSLEER. Trimming took 0 bases from V and 4 from J, leaving 12 bases between them. CDR3 sequence: CASSQDLGVGYGYTF. The DNA for the CDR3 is TGCGCCAGCAGCCAAGATCTCGGGGTAGGCTATGGCTACACCTTC.

This chain uses TRBV9 with TRBJ1-5, with D possibly being TRBD1 (6 bases). CDR1 is SGDLS, CDR2 YYNGEE, per germline. This CDR3 is built from 13 residues. The ends were cut back, 4 bases at V and 3 bases at J, with 8 bases in the middle. CDR3 loop: CASSRDTNQPQHF. The CDR3 coding sequence is TGTGCCAGCAGCCGGGACACCAATCAGCCCCAGCATTTT.

The chain links TRBV6-1 to TRBJ2-1, with TRBD1 matching over 7 bases. The CDR3 is 16 residues long. With 4 bases clipped from V and 7 bases from J, the junction kept 13 bases outside the gene matches. CDR1 is MNHNS, CDR2 SASEGT, per germline. In nucleotides, the CDR3 is TGTGCCAGCAGTGCAAAACAGGGGCTTCGTTTAAATGAGCAGTTCTTC. Residues: CASSAKQGLRLNEQFF.

The CDR3: CASSIGPTGTEAFF. The CDR3 region has the DNA TGTGCCAGTAGTATTGGCCCTACAGGGACTGAAGCTTTCTTT. The J gene is TRBJ1-1, the V gene TRBV19, with a tentative D call TRBD1 (6 bases). The CDR3 runs to 14 residues. Germline CDR1 LNHDA, CDR2 SQIVND (reference sequence). V was trimmed by 3 bases and J by 5 bases, leaving 13 bases between them.

The chain uses TRBV11-2 and TRBJ2-7; no clear D. Trimming removed 5 bases at V and 3 bases at J, with 8 bases between. This CDR3 has 12 amino acids. CDR1 and CDR2 (germline): SGHAT, FQNNGV. CDR3 coding DNA: TGTGCCAGCAGCCGGGTGAGCTACGAGCAGTACTTC. Amino acids: CASSRVSYEQYF.

V usage is TRBV27 and J usage is TRBJ1-6; 7 bases fit TRBD1. Losses at the gene ends were 5 bases for V and 10 bases for J; bases not matched to a gene: 8. This CDR3 is 14 amino acids long. Germline lookup yields CDR1 MNHEY and CDR2 SMNVEV (reference sequence). The CDR3 spells CASSLGQELSPLHF. The CDR3 DNA follows: TGTGCCAGCAGTCTAGGACAGGAGTTATCACCCCTCCACTTT.

The chain links TRBV7-3 to TRBJ2-2, with D tentatively TRBD2 (6 bases). Germline V lookup: CDR1 SGHTA, CDR2 FQGTGA. Trimming shortened V by 5 bases and J by 6 bases, and 10 bases separated the two germline ends. CDR3 size: 13 residues. The CDR3 DNA follows: TGTGCCAGCAGCCCCGGGACTTCCGGGGAGCTGTTTTTT. Encoded protein: CASSPGTSGELFF.

The V and J genes are TRBV9 and TRBJ2-3; D unresolved. Trimming removed 2 bases from V and 3 bases from J, with 7 bases in between. In germline, CDR1 is SGDLS, CDR2 YYNGEE. The CDR3 sequence is 13 residues long. The CDR3 nucleotides read TGTGCCAGCAGCGTCCGCCCGACAGATACGCAGTATTTT. Amino acid sequence: CASSVRPTDTQYF.

This clone was seen a handful of times. This chain joins TRBV6-6 and TRBJ1-2, with a tentative D call TRBD1 (6 bases). The length of the CDR3 is 15 residues. Trimming removed 6 bases at V and 2 bases at J, with 16 bases between. Per germline, CDR1 MNHNY and CDR2 SVGAGI (reference sequence). CDR3 amino acids: CASSGNHRVNYGYTF. The CDR3 bases are TGTGCCAGCAGCGGGAATCACAGGGTGAACTATGGCTACACCTTC.

The chain has TRBV29-1 and TRBJ1-1; TRBD1 agrees at 10 bases. Germline V lookup: CDR1 SQVTM, CDR2 ANQGSEA. Trimming cost V 8 bases and J 4 bases; bases outside gene matches: 7. The CDR3 runs 13 residues. The CDR3 is CSTGQGDSTEAFF. CDR3 coding DNA: TGCAGCACCGGACAGGGGGACTCCACTGAAGCTTTCTTT.

By sample fraction, this clone is large (0.1 to 1%). CDR3 residues: CASSIGIQPQHF. The CDR3 nucleotides read TGTGCCAGTAGTATAGGGATTCAGCCCCAGCATTTT. This chain links TRBV19 with TRBJ1-5; D call uncertain. Germline CDR1 LNHDA, CDR2 SQIVND (reference sequence). The V end was cut by 1 base, the J end by 6 bases, with 4 bases between. The length of the CDR3 is 12 residues.

This chain joins TRBV7-3 and TRBJ1-2; possible D gene TRBD1, 5 bases. V shed 1 base and J shed 8 bases, with 11 bases lying between them. Germline CDR1 and CDR2: SGHTA and FQGTGA. CDR3 length: 13 residues. CDR3: CASSLSAGRGYTF. CDR3 coding DNA: TGTGCCAGCAGCTTAAGTGCAGGGCGCGGCTACACCTTC. The full variable domain, in which reference TRBV7-3 and TRBJ1-2 provide the parts outside the CDR3, is GAGVSQTPSNKVTEKGKYVELRCDPISGHTALYWYRQSLGQGPEFLIYFQGTGAADDSGLPNDRFFAVRPEGSVSTLKIQRTERGDSAVYLCASSLSAGRGYTFGSGTRLTVV.

The CDR3 spells CASSISGNTGELFF. The CDR3 DNA follows: TGTGCCAGTAGTATTAGCGGGAACACCGGGGAGCTGTTTTTT. The rearrangement joins TRBV19 to TRBJ2-2; maybe TRBD2 (6 bases). This CDR3 is 14 amino acids long. V gave up 3 bases and J gave up 1 base, with 6 bases separating them. In germline, CDR1 is LNHDA, CDR2 SQIVND (reference sequence).

V is TRBV23-1 and J is TRBJ2-7; D is unclear. TRBV23-1 is reported as an ORF; its role is uncertain. There are 14 residues in the CDR3. The V end lost 5 bases, the J end lost 1 base, and 12 bases lay between the germline ends. CDR3 sequence: CASSVSFSSYEQYF. CDR3 sequence (DNA): TGCGCCAGCAGTGTCAGCTTTTCGTCCTACGAGCAGTACTTC.

The CDR3 protein is CASSEQLNYNEQFF. The CDR3, as DNA: TGTGCCAGCAGTGAACAGCTCAATTACAATGAGCAGTTCTTC. The chain employs TRBV2 and TRBJ2-1; the D is unclear. Germline assignment: CDR1 SNHLY and CDR2 FYNNEI. The V end was cut by 2 bases, the J end by 4 bases, with 9 bases between. The CDR3 has 14 residues.

J is TRBJ2-7 and V is TRBV4-1; 7 nucleotides match TRBD1. The germline V gene encodes CDR1 MGHRA and CDR2 YSYEKL. The CDR3 spans 16 residues. Germline trimming cut 4 bases from V and 2 bases from J; bases unmatched to any gene: 11. In nucleotides, the CDR3 is TGCGCCAGCAGCCCTACAAACCTAAGGGGGCCCTACGAGCAGTACTTC. Amino acids: CASSPTNLRGPYEQYF.

Only a few counts were recorded for this clone. V gene TRBV7-2 combines with J gene TRBJ1-6; possible D gene TRBD1, 5 bases. The CDR3 length is 15 residues. V was shortened by 2 bases and J by 8 bases, with 13 bases between the two germline ends. The germline CDR1 and CDR2 sequences are SGHTA and FQGNSA. The CDR3 is CASSLREARDSPLHF. As DNA, the CDR3 is TGTGCCAGCAGCTTAAGGGAGGCCAGGGATTCACCCCTCCACTTT.

The chain joins TRBV18 to TRBJ2-7, with D unclear. The CDR3 contains 12 residues. Per germline, CDR1 KGHSH and CDR2 LQKENI. V lost 3 bases and J 6 bases, leaving 9 bases between the germline ends. In DNA form, the CDR3 reads TGTGCCAGCTCACCCGAAATGGTCGAGCAGTACTTC. Its protein is CASSPEMVEQYF.

This chain links TRBV5-1 with TRBJ2-7, with 7 bases fitting TRBD1. The CDR3 consists of 14 residues. The trim removed 0 bases at V and 2 bases at J, leaving 2 bases unmatched. Germline CDR1 reads SGHRS; CDR2 reads YFSETQ. The DNA for the CDR3 is TGCGCCAGCAGCTTGGTGGGACAGACCTACGAGCAGTACTTC. It codes for CASSLVGQTYEQYF.

The V call is TRBV29-1, the J call TRBJ1-2; D gene ambiguous. Trimming pared 4 bases from V and 4 bases from J, leaving 7 bases between. This CDR3 contains 11 residues. Germline V CDR1 and CDR2: SQVTM, ANQGSEA. The CDR3 nucleotides are TGCAGCGTTGTATCATCCTATGGCTACACCTTC. Protein: CSVVSSYGYTF.

V usage is TRBV6-4 and J usage is TRBJ2-7; TRBD1 is a possible D gene (5 bases). The CDR3 has 14 amino acids. From germline, CDR1 is MRHNA and CDR2 SNTAGT. The V end lost 2 bases, the J end lost 7 bases, and 15 bases lay between the germline ends. In DNA form, the CDR3 reads TGTGCCAGCAGTGACGGACACGACCTAAGGGAGCAGTACTTC. Amino acid sequence: CASSDGHDLREQYF.

This clone was seen a handful of times. V and J are TRBV29-1 and TRBJ2-1; tentatively, D is TRBD2 (5 bases). This CDR3 region has 12 residues. CDR1 and CDR2 (germline): SQVTM, ANQGSEA. V was cut by 4 bases and J by 10 bases, with 14 bases left in between. The CDR3 sequence is CSVVTGFREQFF. For the CDR3, the DNA is TGCAGCGTTGTGACGGGATTCAGGGAGCAGTTCTTC.

The CDR3 region is CASSPRGDTGELFF. The CDR3 DNA reads as TGTGCCAGCAGTCCAAGGGGGGACACCGGGGAGCTGTTTTTT. V gene TRBV7-9 combines with J gene TRBJ2-2; D assignment may be TRBD1 or TRBD2 (6 bases each). This CDR3 spans 14 amino acids. Germline-derived CDR1 and CDR2 are SEHNR and FQNEAQ (reference sequence). Trimming removed 6 bases from V and 3 bases from J, with 11 bases in between.